Each of the 10 T cell receptor beta chains below was sequenced from the same sample in a study of blood T cell repertoires in COVID-19. Some clones are missing from TCRdb's copy, which holds only in-frame ones; the method was immunoSEQ multiplex PCR. The sample shows fewer than 400,000 clones, around four fifths of them seen only once. The sequenced material came from peripheral blood. Receptor source: a man younger than 40 with active or convalescent COVID-19.

The chain recombines TRBV28 with TRBJ1-1; D not certain. Trimming shortened V by 6 bases and J by 2 bases, and 7 bases separated the two germline ends. Germline V gives CDR1 MDHEN, CDR2 SYDVKM. The CDR3 consists of 12 residues. The CDR3: CASRFLNTEAFF. The CDR3 coding sequence is TGTGCCAGCAGATTTCTAAACACTGAAGCTTTCTTT.

This chain links TRBV10-3 with TRBJ1-1, with D maybe TRBD1 (5 bases). The CDR3 runs to 16 residues. Germline loops: CDR1 ENHRY, CDR2 SYGVKD. V dropped 6 bases and J dropped 1 base, with 18 bases sitting between them. CDR3 coding DNA: TGTGCCATCAGAGGACAAGGACAAGTGGAGAACACTGAAGCTTTCTTT. As protein: CAIRGQGQVENTEAFF.

The chain has TRBV7-8 and TRBJ2-5; 7 bases map to TRBD2. The V segment lost 5 bases and the J segment 2 bases; nucleotides outside the gene matches: 8. Germline assignment: CDR1 SGHVS and CDR2 FQNEAQ. This CDR3 has 15 amino acids. CDR3 sequence: CASSPRPSGQETQYF. The CDR3 DNA reads as TGTGCCAGCAGCCCTCGACCTAGCGGACAAGAGACCCAGTACTTC. Filled out from reference TRBV7-8 and TRBJ2-5, the complete variable domain reads GAGVSQSPRYKVAKRGQDVALRCDPISGHVSLFWYQQALGQGPEFLTYFQNEAQLDKSGLPSDRFFAERPEGSVSTLKIQRTQQEDSAVYLCASSPRPSGQETQYFGPGTRLLVL.

In its sample, this clone was seen once. The V call is TRBV6-5, the J call TRBJ2-7; D is perhaps TRBD1 (5 bases). V was pared by 0 bases and J by 1 base, with 10 bases between. Per germline, CDR1 MNHEY and CDR2 SVGAGI. CDR3 length: 15 amino acids. The CDR3 coding sequence is TGTGCCAGCAGTTACTCGACCAGGGCTTCCTACGAGCAGTACTTC. Translated: CASSYSTRASYEQYF.

The rearrangement uses TRBV11-3 and TRBJ1-2; D uncertain. The CDR3 has 13 residues. V was trimmed by 6 bases and J by 4 bases, leaving 12 bases between them. In germline, CDR1 is SGHNT, CDR2 YENEEA. DNA of the CDR3: TGTGCCAGCAGTCTAGGACTGCTCTATGGCTACACCTTC. It yields the protein CASSLGLLYGYTF.

The chain combines TRBV11-2 with TRBJ2-3; TRBD2 aligns across 11 bases. This CDR3 is 15 amino acids long. Germline assignment: CDR1 SGHAT and CDR2 FQNNGV. J gave up 6 bases and V 8 bases, and 10 bases lay outside the gene matches. The CDR3 DNA is TGTGCCAGCGCCATAGCGGGGGGGCCGTGGGATACGCAGTATTTT. Translated, it gives CASAIAGGPWDTQYF. The variable domain in full, completed from reference TRBV11-2 and TRBJ2-3, reads EAGVAQSPRYKIIEKRQSVAFWCNPISGHATLYWYQQILGQGPKLLIQFQNNGVVDDSQLPKDRFSAERLKGVDSTLKIQPAKLEDSAVYLCASAIAGGPWDTQYFGPGTRLTVL.

This clone was picked up a small number of times. This chain links TRBV7-9 with TRBJ2-7; 8 bases map to TRBD2. Per the germline V gene, CDR1 is SEHNR and CDR2 is FQNEAQ (reference sequence). The CDR3 spans 14 residues. V dropped 5 bases and J dropped 1; count of bases not matched to a gene: 4. CDR3 loop: CASSPRLASYEQYF. As DNA, the CDR3 is TGTGCCAGCAGCCCACGACTAGCGTCCTACGAGCAGTACTTC.

The J gene is TRBJ1-2, the V gene TRBV6-2 or TRBV6-3, with a weak D call TRBD1 (5 bases). Deletions cut 0 bases from V and 10 bases from J, with 21 bases between. CDR3 length: 16 amino acids. Looked up from germline, CDR1 is MNHEY and CDR2 is SVGEGT. CDR3 nucleotides: TGTGCCAGCAGTTACTCCTTCCGGGGGAAGTCCGACTACTACACCTTC. Residues: CASSYSFRGKSDYYTF.

This clone was recorded a few times. The chain employs TRBV29-1 and TRBJ2-1, with TRBD2 matching over 8 bases. The germline V gene has CDR1 SQVTM and CDR2 ANQGSEA. V shed 0 bases, J shed 10 bases, and the junction held 14 bases outside the gene matches. This CDR3 contains 16 residues. The CDR3 region is CSVEDNSLAGVYEQFF. The CDR3 coding sequence is TGCAGCGTTGAAGATAACTCCCTAGCGGGTGTTTACGAGCAGTTCTTC.

The count of this clone is one. The chain is built from TRBV3-1 (or the pseudogene TRBV3-2) and TRBJ1-5; 10 bases are a match to TRBD1. There are 15 residues in the CDR3. Germline CDR1 LGHDT, CDR2 YNNKEL (reference sequence). The V and J ends lost 3 bases and 4 bases, in that order; junction bases with no gene match: 3. The CDR3 region is CASSQGTGANQPQHF. Written as DNA, the CDR3 is TGTGCCAGCAGCCAGGGGACAGGGGCAAATCAGCCCCAGCATTTT.